This T cell receptor (beta chain) was captured in a study of blood T cell repertoires in COVID-19. Turning to the study itself: Samples taken during acute and convalescent COVID-19 were collected in the United States, Italy and Spain.

The protocol was immunoSEQ multiplex PCR, while the TCRdb copy is restricted to in-frame clones and leaves out a portion. Here the sample spans about 280,000 clones, over 85% being singletons. Two consecutive negative NP/OP PCR tests, clearance, or resolved symptoms defined Cohort 3 recovery. Germline loops: CDR1 SGDLS, CDR2 YYNGEE. The V end was cut by 0 bases, the J end by 5 bases, with 8 bases between. The CDR3 spans 14 residues. The sequenced sample consisted of PBMCs or T cells enriched from blood (not recorded which). The origin of this receptor is a woman aged 55 to 70 who had recovered from COVID-19. The chain uses TRBV9 and TRBJ1-4, with D unresolved. The CDR3 loop reads CASSVGQRNEKLFF. The CDR3 region has the DNA TGTGCCAGCAGCGTAGGGCAGAGGAATGAAAAACTGTTTTTT.